These 16 T cell receptor beta chains came from one sample sequenced in a study. Tregs were sorted as CD4+CD25+CD127-/low cells. TCRdb processed the 5' RACE reads anew with MiXCR; each CDR3 protein has one entry. Here the sample spans about 32,000 distinct CDR3 sequences, 25% to 30% being singletons. Sample: tumor-infiltrating Tregs sorted from the breast tumor. The receptors come from a female donor with breast cancer.

A remark on this clonotype: It is likely a read error, because the conserved phenylalanine at the end of the CDR3 is missing. J is TRBJ2-1 and V is TRBV11-3, with D perhaps TRBD1 (6 bases). There are 16 residues in the CDR3. Germline lookup yields CDR1 SGHNT and CDR2 YENEEA. The CDR3 nucleotides read TGTGCCAGCAGCCCGGGACACCTGAGCTCCTACGATGAGCAGTTCTCC. Its protein is CASSPGHLSSYDEQFS.

This clonotype was detected many times. The chain combines TRBV6-5 with TRBJ2-3; D not certain. CDR3 length: 13 residues. Trimming pared 6 bases from V and 2 bases from J, leaving 9 bases between. Germline CDR1 and CDR2: MNHEY and SVGAGI. CDR3 protein: CASSPRLTDTQYF. The CDR3 DNA is TGTGCCAGCAGCCCCCGGCTCACAGATACGCAGTATTTT.

For this clonotype: The germline gene is not matched at one end of the junction; a read error may be the cause. The V and J genes are TRBV20-1 and TRBJ1-5, with D unresolved. CDR1 DFQATT and CDR2 SNEGSKA come from the germline V gene (reference sequence). CDR3 size: 15 residues. CDR3: CGAVDLLRGNQPQHF. In DNA form, the CDR3 reads TGCGGTGCTGTAGACCTCCTAAGGGGCAATCAGCCCCAGCATTTT.

This clonotype is a singleton in its sample. A read error is possible here, since a much larger clone lies one base away. J is TRBJ2-7 and V is TRBV6-1; D remains unclear. V was shortened by 5 bases and J by 3 bases, with 11 bases between the two germline ends. The CDR3 length is 13 residues. Per the germline V gene, CDR1 is MNHNS and CDR2 is SASEGT. CDR3 residues: CASSRVESYEQYF. As DNA, the CDR3 is TGTGCCAGCAGTCGGGTAGAGAGCTACGAGCAGTACTTC.

This chain uses TRBV19 with TRBJ2-7; 7 nucleotides line up with TRBD2. The V gene end was trimmed by 3 bases and the J gene end by 4 bases; junction bases not matched to a gene: 9. Germline V gives CDR1 LNHDA, CDR2 SQIVND (reference sequence). The CDR3 has 15 amino acids. CDR3 residues: CASSIRAGEWYEQYF. The DNA of the CDR3 is TGTGCCAGTAGTATTCGGGCGGGAGAGTGGTACGAGCAGTACTTC.

This clonotype was recorded at least ten times. CDR3 DNA: TGTGCCAGCAGCCAAGAAGCGGGACAGGGGCGTAAGCCCCAGCATTTT. Translated: CASSQEAGQGRKPQHF. The chain joins TRBV4-2 to TRBJ1-5; 10 nucleotides line up with TRBD1. This CDR3 spans 16 amino acids. Germline V gene lookup returns CDR1 LGHNA and CDR2 YNFKEQ. V was pared by 0 bases and J by 8 bases, with 7 bases of the junction left unmatched.

By share of the sample, this clonotype is medium-sized. The chain has TRBV7-3 and TRBJ2-3, with 9 bases fitting TRBD2. In germline, CDR1 is SGHTA, CDR2 FQGTGA. This CDR3 comprises 16 residues. Trimming removed 5 bases from V and 1 base from J; junction bases left unmatched: 7. The CDR3 nucleotides are TGTGCCAGCAGCCCCCTAGCGGGACCGGGCACAGATACGCAGTATTTT. Translated, it gives CASSPLAGPGTDTQYF.

For this clonotype: The junction departs from the called germline gene at one end, perhaps through a read error. The rearrangement links TRBV7-2 to TRBJ2-1; 7 positions match TRBD1. The CDR3 consists of 15 residues. The germline V gene has CDR1 SGHTA and CDR2 FQGNSA. CDR3 sequence reads: CASSVKGQYTGELFF. DNA of the CDR3: TGTGCCAGCAGCGTAAAGGGACAGTACACCGGGGAGCTGTTCTTC.

There are many counts of this clonotype. The chain is built from TRBV4-1 and TRBJ1-5; D might be TRBD1 (5 bases). V lost 4 bases and J 7 bases, leaving 20 bases between the germline ends. In germline, CDR1 is MGHRA, CDR2 YSYEKL. The CDR3 spans 16 residues. The CDR3 here is CASSPTRGPSGQPQHF. In DNA form, the CDR3 reads TGCGCCAGCAGCCCCACACGGGGACCTTCGGGGCAGCCCCAGCATTTT.

In its sample, this clonotype is medium-sized (0.01 to 0.1%). V is TRBV4-1 and J is TRBJ2-7, with TRBD2 matching 14 bases. The germline CDR1 and CDR2 sequences are MGHRA and YSYEKL. The CDR3 contains 16 residues. The ends lost 2 bases at V and 6 bases at J; junction bases unmatched: 6. DNA of the CDR3: TGCGCCAGCAGCCAACAGGGACTAGCGGGAGCAGGCGAGCAGTACTTC. Translation gives CASSQQGLAGAGEQYF.

This clonotype is medium-sized by share. The rearrangement joins TRBV6-5 to TRBJ1-2; the D is unclear. The CDR3 is made up of 14 amino acids. V lost 2 bases, J lost 4 bases, and 11 bases lay in between. Germline V gene sequence: CDR1 MNHEY, CDR2 SVGAGI. As DNA, the CDR3 is TGTGCCAGCAGTTACGGCGGGCCAATCTATGGCTACACCTTC. This codes for CASSYGGPIYGYTF.

The sample holds a few counts of this clonotype. Being one base from a much bigger clone, this may be a read error. This sequence joins TRBV6-1 and TRBJ2-1; 7 bases are a match to TRBD1. The CDR3 has 13 residues. Per germline, CDR1 MNHNS and CDR2 SASEGT. CDR3 in DNA: TGTGCCGGCAGTTCACAGGGGTACAATGAGCAGTTCTTC. This gives the protein CAGSSQGYNEQFF.

This clonotype was seen ten or more times. The rearrangement uses TRBV3-1 and TRBJ2-1; 13 bases match TRBD2. Germline CDR1 is LGHDT and CDR2 is YNNKEL (reference sequence). CDR3 length: 18 residues. V lost 4 bases and J lost 9; bases outside the gene matches: 15. The CDR3 bases are TGTGCCAGCAGCCGAAAGGGCACTAGCGGGAGGGATCGGGGTGAGCAGTTCTTC. Its protein product is CASSRKGTSGRDRGEQFF.

This clonotype was observed a handful of times. A much larger clonotype is one base distant, so this may be a read error. The V call is TRBV6-2 or TRBV6-3, the J call TRBJ1-1; 7 nucleotides line up with TRBD1. Per germline, CDR1 MNHEY and CDR2 SVGEGT. The CDR3 is 13 amino acids. The CDR3 coding sequence is TGTGCCTGCAGCTATGACAGGGCTGCTGAAGCTTTCTTT. This codes for CACSYDRAAEAFF.

A remark on this clonotype: Given a much more abundant clone one base away, this may be a read error. CDR3 sequence: CASSQHVVNTEAFF. The CDR3 DNA reads TGTGCCAGCAGCCAACATGTTGTTAACACTGAAGCTTTCTTT. V is TRBV14 and J is TRBJ1-1; D call uncertain. The CDR3 has 14 amino acids. The V end lost 2 bases, the J end lost 2 bases, and 9 bases lay between the germline ends. Germline CDR1 is SGHDN and CDR2 is FVKESK.

This clonotype was found many times. The rearrangement joins TRBV6-5 to TRBJ2-1; tentatively, D is TRBD1 (7 bases). Germline assignment: CDR1 MNHEY and CDR2 SVGAGI. V was shortened by 2 bases and J by 9 bases, with 20 bases between the two germline ends. CDR3 length: 16 amino acids. The CDR3 DNA reads as TGTGCCAGCAGTTACGGTGGGGCAGGGGGGTATATTGAGCAGTTCTTC. Translation gives CASSYGGAGGYIEQFF.